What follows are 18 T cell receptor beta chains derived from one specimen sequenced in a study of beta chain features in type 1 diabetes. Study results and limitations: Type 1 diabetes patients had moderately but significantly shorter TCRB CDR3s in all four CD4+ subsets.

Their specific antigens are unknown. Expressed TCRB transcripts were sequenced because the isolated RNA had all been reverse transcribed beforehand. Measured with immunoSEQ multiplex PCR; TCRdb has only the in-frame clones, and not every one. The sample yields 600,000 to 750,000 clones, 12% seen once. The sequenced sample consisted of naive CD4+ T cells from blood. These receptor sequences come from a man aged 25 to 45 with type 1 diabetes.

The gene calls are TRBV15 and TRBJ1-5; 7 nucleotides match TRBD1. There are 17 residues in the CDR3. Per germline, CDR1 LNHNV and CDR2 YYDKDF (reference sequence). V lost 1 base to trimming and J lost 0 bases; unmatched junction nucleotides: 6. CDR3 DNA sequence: TGTGCCACCAGCAGAGCGGGACAGAGCTATAGCAATCAGCCCCAGCATTTT. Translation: CATSRAGQSYSNQPQHF.

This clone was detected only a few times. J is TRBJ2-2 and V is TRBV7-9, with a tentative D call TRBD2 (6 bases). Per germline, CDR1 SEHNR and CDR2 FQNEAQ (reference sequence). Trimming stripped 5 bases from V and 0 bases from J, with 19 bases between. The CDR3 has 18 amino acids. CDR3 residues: CASSQTLAGRTNTGELFF. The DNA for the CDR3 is TGTGCCAGCAGCCAGACCCTGGCAGGGAGGACGAACACCGGGGAGCTGTTTTTT.

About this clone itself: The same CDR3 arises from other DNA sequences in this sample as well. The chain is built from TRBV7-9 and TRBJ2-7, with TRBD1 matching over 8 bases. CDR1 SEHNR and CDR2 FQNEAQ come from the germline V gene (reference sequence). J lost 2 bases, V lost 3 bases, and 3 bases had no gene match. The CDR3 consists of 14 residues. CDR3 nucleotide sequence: TGTGCCAGCAGCTTTGGACAGGGTCCCTACGAGCAGTACTTC. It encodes CASSFGQGPYEQYF.

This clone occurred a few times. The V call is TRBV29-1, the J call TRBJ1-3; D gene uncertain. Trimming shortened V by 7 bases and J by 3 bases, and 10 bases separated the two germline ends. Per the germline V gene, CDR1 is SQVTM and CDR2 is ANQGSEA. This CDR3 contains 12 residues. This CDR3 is CSGREGGNTIYF. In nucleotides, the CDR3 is TGCAGCGGCCGGGAGGGTGGAAACACCATATATTTT. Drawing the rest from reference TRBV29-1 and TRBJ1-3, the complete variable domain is SAVISQKPSRDICQRGTSLTIQCQVDSQVTMMFWYRQQPGQSLTLIATANQGSEATYESGFVIDKFPISRPNLTFSTLTVSNMSPEDSSIYLCSGREGGNTIYFGEGSWLTVV.

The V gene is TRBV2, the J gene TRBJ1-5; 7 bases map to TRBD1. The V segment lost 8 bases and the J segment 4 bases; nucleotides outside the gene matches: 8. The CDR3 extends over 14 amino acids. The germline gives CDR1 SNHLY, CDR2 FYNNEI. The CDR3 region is CASQVGTANQPQHF. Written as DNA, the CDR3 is TGTGCCAGCCAGGTAGGGACAGCGAATCAGCCCCAGCATTTT.

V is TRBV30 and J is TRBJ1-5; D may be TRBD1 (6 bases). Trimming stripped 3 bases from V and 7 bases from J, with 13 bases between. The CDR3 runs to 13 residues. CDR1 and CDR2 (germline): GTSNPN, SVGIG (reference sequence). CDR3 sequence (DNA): TGTGCCTGGAGGGAGGGGGTCGGGCAGCCCCAGCATTTT. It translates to CAWREGVGQPQHF.

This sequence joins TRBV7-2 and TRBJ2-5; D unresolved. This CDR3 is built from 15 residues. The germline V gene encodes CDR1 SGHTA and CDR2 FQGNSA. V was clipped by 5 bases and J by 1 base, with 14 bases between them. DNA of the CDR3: TGTGCCAGCAGCCGACAAGGGCAGATCCAAGAGACCCAGTACTTC. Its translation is CASSRQGQIQETQYF.

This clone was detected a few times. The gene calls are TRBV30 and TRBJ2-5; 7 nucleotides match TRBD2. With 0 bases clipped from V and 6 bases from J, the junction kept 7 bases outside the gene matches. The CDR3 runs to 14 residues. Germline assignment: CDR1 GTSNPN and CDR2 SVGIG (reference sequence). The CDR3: CAWSVLGLEKTQYF. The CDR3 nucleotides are TGTGCCTGGAGTGTACTAGGACTAGAGAAGACCCAGTACTTC.

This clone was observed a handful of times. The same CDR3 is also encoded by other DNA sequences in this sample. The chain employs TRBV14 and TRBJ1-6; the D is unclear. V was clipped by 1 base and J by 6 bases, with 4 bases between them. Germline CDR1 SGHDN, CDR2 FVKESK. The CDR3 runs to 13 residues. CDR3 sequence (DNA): TGTGCCAGCAGCCAAGTGGGTAATTCACCCCTCCACTTT. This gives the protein CASSQVGNSPLHF.

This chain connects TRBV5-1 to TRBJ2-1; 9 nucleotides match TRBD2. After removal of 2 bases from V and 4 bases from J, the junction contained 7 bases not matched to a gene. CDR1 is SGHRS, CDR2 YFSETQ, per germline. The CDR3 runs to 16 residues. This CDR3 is CASSLAGTSSYNEQFF. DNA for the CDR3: TGCGCCAGCAGCTTAGCCGGGACTAGCTCTTACAATGAGCAGTTCTTC.

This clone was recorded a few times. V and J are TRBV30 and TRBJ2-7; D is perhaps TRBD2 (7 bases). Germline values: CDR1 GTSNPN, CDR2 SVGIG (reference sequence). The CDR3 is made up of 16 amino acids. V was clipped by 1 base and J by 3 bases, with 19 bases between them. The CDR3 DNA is TGTGCCTGGAGTGGAATACTACAGGGAGGGGGCTACGAGCAGTACTTC. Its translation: CAWSGILQGGGYEQYF.

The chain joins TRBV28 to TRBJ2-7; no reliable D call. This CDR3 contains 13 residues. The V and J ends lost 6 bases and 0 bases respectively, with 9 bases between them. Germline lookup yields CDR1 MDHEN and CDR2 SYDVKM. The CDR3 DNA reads TGTGCCAGCAGCCATTACAACTCCTACGAGCAGTACTTC. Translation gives CASSHYNSYEQYF.

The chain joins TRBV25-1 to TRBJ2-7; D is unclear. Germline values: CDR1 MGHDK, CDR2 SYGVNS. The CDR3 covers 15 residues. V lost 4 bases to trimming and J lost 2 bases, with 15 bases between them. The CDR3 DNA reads TGTGCCAGCAGTGCCCTAGGTAAAGTGGCCTACGAGCAGTACTTC. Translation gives CASSALGKVAYEQYF.

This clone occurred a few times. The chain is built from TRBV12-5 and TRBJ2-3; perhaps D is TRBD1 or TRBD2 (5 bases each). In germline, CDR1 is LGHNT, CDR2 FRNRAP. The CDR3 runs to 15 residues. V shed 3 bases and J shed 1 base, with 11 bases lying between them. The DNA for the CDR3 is TGTGCTAGTGGTTTCCACAGAGGGGGCACAGATACGCAGTATTTT. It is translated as CASGFHRGGTDTQYF.

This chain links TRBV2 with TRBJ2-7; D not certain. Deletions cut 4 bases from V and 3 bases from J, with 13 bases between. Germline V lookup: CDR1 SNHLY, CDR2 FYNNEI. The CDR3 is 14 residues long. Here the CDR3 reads CASSATYLSYEQYF. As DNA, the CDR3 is TGTGCCAGCAGTGCAACGTACCTTAGCTACGAGCAGTACTTC. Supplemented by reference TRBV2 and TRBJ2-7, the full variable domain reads EPEVTQTPSHQVTQMGQEVILRCVPISNHLYFYWYRQILGQKVEFLVSFYNNEISEKSEIFDDQFSVERPDGSNFTLKIRSTKLEDSAMYFCASSATYLSYEQYFGPGTRLTVT.

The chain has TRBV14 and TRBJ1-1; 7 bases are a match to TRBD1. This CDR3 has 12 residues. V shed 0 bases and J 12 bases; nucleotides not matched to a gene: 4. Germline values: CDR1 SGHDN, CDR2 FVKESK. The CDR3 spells CASSQENRGTFF. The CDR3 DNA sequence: TGTGCCAGCAGCCAAGAGAACAGGGGAACTTTCTTT.

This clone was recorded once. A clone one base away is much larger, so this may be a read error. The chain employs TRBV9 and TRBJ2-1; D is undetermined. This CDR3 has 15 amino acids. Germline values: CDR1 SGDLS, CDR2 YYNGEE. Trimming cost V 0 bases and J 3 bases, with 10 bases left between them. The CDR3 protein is CASSVDGINYNEQFF. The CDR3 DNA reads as TGTGCCAGCAGCGTAGATGGGATCAACTACAATGAGCAGTTCTTC.

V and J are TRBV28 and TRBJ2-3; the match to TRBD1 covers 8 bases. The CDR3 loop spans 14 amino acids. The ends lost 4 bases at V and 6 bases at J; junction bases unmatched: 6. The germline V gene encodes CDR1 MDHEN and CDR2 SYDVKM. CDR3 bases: TGTGCCAGCAGTTCTCGGACAGGGCCGGATACGCAGTATTTT. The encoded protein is CASSSRTGPDTQYF.